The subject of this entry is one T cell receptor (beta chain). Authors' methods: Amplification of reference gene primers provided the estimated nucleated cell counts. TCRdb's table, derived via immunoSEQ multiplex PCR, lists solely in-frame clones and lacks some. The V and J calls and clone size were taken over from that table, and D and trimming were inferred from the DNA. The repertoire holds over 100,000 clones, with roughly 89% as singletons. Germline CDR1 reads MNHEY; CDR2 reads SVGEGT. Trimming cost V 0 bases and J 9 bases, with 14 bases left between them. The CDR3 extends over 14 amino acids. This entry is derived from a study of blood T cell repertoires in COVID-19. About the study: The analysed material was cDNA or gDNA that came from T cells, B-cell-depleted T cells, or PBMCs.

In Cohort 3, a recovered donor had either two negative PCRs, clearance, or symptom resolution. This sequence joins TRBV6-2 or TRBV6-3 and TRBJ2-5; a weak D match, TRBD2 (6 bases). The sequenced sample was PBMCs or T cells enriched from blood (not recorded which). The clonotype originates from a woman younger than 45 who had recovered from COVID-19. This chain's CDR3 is CASSYSGSPWAQYF. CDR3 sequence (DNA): TGTGCCAGCAGTTACTCCGGGAGTCCTTGGGCCCAGTACTTC.